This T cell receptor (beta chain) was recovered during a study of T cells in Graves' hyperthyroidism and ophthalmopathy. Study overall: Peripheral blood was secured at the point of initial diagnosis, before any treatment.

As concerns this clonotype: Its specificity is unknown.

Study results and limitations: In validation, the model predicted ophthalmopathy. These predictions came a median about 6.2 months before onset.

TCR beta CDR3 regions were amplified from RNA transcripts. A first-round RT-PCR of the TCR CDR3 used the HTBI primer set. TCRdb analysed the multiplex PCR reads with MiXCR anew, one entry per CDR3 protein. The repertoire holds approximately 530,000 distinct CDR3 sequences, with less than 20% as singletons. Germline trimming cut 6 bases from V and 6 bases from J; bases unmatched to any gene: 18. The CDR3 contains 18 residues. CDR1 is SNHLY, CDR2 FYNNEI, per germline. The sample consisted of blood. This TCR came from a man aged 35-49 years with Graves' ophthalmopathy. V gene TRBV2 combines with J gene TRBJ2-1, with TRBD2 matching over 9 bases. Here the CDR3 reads CASRNRLAGLLQSNEQFF. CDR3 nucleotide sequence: TGTGCCAGCAGGAATCGGCTAGCGGGGCTCCTACAGAGCAATGAGCAGTTCTTC.